The next 7 T cell receptor beta chains were all read from a single sample in a study of graft-versus-host responses after intestinal transplantation. Data came from immunoSEQ multiplex PCR; TCRdb stores just in-frame clones and leaves some out. The repertoire holds approximately 46,000 clones, approximately 84% seen once, with 0.46% in the top ten. These TCRs are of unknown antigen specificity. The sample consisted of unstimulated CD4+ T cells sorted from spleen or lymph node cells, taken before transplant. These receptors were taken from a human donor who was the organ donor for an intestinal transplant.

This rearrangement joins TRBV14 to TRBJ2-6, with 7 bases fitting TRBD1. The CDR3 contains 17 residues. The J segment lost 0 bases and the V segment lost 4 bases, leaving 6 bases of the junction unmatched. Germline values: CDR1 SGHDN, CDR2 FVKESK. This CDR3 is CASSLRDRASGANVLTF. The CDR3, as DNA: TGTGCCAGCAGCCTTCGGGACAGAGCCTCTGGGGCCAACGTCCTGACTTTC.

The chain is built from TRBV19 and TRBJ2-3; D call uncertain. CDR3 length equals 11 residues. Trimming cost V 5 bases and J 1 base, with 1 base left between them. Germline V gene data show CDR1 as LNHDA and CDR2 as SQIVND (reference sequence). CDR3 nucleotide sequence: TGTGCCAGTAGTCGCACAGATACGCAGTATTTT. This codes for CASSRTDTQYF.

This clone occurred once. The chain uses TRBV18 and TRBJ2-2, with D possibly TRBD2 on 6 matching bases. Germline values: CDR1 KGHSH, CDR2 LQKENI. CDR3 length equals 15 residues. Trimming removed 8 bases at V and 2 bases at J, with 15 bases between. The CDR3 loop is CASRRLGGNTGELFF. The CDR3, as DNA: TGTGCCAGCCGGCGGCTGGGGGGAAACACCGGGGAGCTGTTTTTT.

The chain couples TRBV2 to TRBJ1-2; 7 bases are a match to TRBD1. Looked up from germline, CDR1 is SNHLY and CDR2 is FYNNEI. This CDR3 has 13 residues. V gave up 8 bases and J gave up 4 bases; unmatched junction bases: 7. CDR3 bases: TGTGCCAGCCCAGGGGGTGTAGGCTATGGCTACACCTTC. It is translated as CASPGGVGYGYTF.

The chain couples TRBV9 to TRBJ2-7; D ambiguous. CDR1 and CDR2 (germline): SGDLS, YYNGEE. There are 13 residues in the CDR3. Trimming took 0 bases from V and 3 from J, leaving 7 bases between them. CDR3 loop: CASSVEPFYEQYF. In nucleotides, the CDR3 is TGTGCCAGCAGCGTAGAACCGTTCTACGAGCAGTACTTC.

This clone was picked up one time. The chain recombines TRBV21-1 with TRBJ2-7. TRBV21-1 constitutes a pseudogene. This CDR3 has 11 residues. The CDR3 region is CASSKRVEQYF. The DNA for the CDR3 is TGTGCCAGCAGCAAAAGGGTCGAGCAGTACTTC.

The chain recombines TRBV18 with TRBJ2-6; D is unresolved. V shed 6 bases and J shed 0 bases, with 6 bases lying between them. The CDR3 is 14 amino acids. In germline, CDR1 is KGHSH, CDR2 LQKENI. CDR3 bases: TGTGCCAGCTCCTCATCCTCTGGGGCCAACGTCCTGACTTTC. Its protein is CASSSSSGANVLTF.